The sequence of this TCR beta chain was determined in a study of human T cells and chemical hapten exposure. From germline, CDR1 is ENHRY and CDR2 SYGVKD. Unmatched junction bases numbered 4, after V lost 0 bases and J lost 4 bases. The CDR3 sequence is 15 residues long. Via MiXCR, TCRdb re-called the RACE reads, giving one row per CDR3 protein. The repertoire holds tens of thousands of distinct CDR3 sequences, with roughly 8% as singletons. Only a few counts were recorded for this clonotype. Time point: healthy volunteer bleed at 2 weeks. Someone pulled total RNA out of unfractionated whole blood. The source of this sequence is a female donor in good health. Some clones in this sample may be carry-over from other donors' samples. The sample was whole blood. V is TRBV10-3 and J is TRBJ2-3; TRBD2 agrees at 7 bases. The chain's CDR3 is CAISESGEGSDTQYF. CDR3 sequence (DNA): TGTGCCATCAGTGAGTCGGGGGAGGGGTCAGATACGCAGTATTTT.